This T cell receptor (beta chain) was observed in a study of cytomegalovirus exposure and HLA in healthy donors. Study results and limitations: A list of 164 TCR beta chains associated with cytomegalovirus was given.

As concerns this clone: Its antigen remains unknown.

Trimming removed 3 bases at V and 5 bases at J, with 10 bases between. The CDR3 contains 13 residues. Germline assignment: CDR1 SEHNR and CDR2 FQNEAQ (reference sequence). Vbeta (60) and Jbeta (13) primers were used in the PCR. Profiled with immunoSEQ multiplex PCR; TCRdb holds only in-frame clones, not every one. The sample lists 150,000 to 200,000 clones, 70% to 85% occurring once. This receptor was taken from a man aged 18 to 30 in good health and CMV-seronegative. The rearrangement links TRBV7-9 to TRBJ1-1, with D possibly matching TRBD1 (6 bases). The sequencing sample was made of PBMCs. DNA for the CDR3: TGTGCCAGCAGCTTCAAGGGGGGGACTGAAGCTTTCTTT. This encodes CASSFKGGTEAFF. Variable domain in full (rest from reference TRBV7-9 and TRBJ1-1): DTGVSQNPRHKITKRGQNVTFRCDPISEHNRLYWYRQTLGQGPEFLTYFQNEAQLEKSRLLSDRFSAERPKGSFSTLEIQRTEQGDSAMYLCASSFKGGTEAFFGQGTRLTVV.